These 2 T cell receptor beta chains were sequenced from one sample in a study of regulatory T cells in long-lasting Graves disease. The sample's time point: newly diagnosed GD, antithyroid drugs for less than 3 months. The authors made the TCR library using RNA they extracted from PBMCs. Arm-PCR of CDR3 regions with iRepertoire HTBI primers generated TCR beta libraries. TCRdb recomputed calls from the multiplex PCR reads with MiXCR, one row per CDR3 protein. This table holds 390,000 or so distinct CDR3 sequences, around 11% found once. The sample was also linked to a second study, of T cells in Graves' hyperthyroidism and ophthalmopathy.

The sequenced sample was peripheral blood mononuclear cells (PBMCs), obtained at new diagnosis, from a patient treated with antithyroid drugs. The receptors stem from a woman aged 18-29 years with Graves disease.

This clonotype appeared a few times. This sequence joins TRBV20-1 and TRBJ2-5, with TRBD1 identical over 10 bases. The V and J ends lost 2 bases and 3 bases, in that order; junction bases with no gene match: 6. Germline assignment: CDR1 DFQATT and CDR2 SNEGSKA (reference sequence). The CDR3 is made up of 15 amino acids. The CDR3 DNA sequence: TGCAGTGCTAGATACTACGGACAGGGGGAAGAGACCCAGTACTTC. Translation: CSARYYGQGEETQYF.

This clonotype showed up just a few times. This chain joins TRBV30 and TRBJ1-1, with 9 nucleotides matching TRBD1. This CDR3 is 14 amino acids long. Trimming took 4 bases from V and 3 from J; bases not matched to a gene: 6. The germline V gene has CDR1 GTSNPN and CDR2 SVGIG (reference sequence). CDR3 DNA sequence: TGTGCCTGGAATACGGGACAGGGAGACACTGAAGCTTTCTTT. It codes for CAWNTGQGDTEAFF. Combining the CDR3 with reference TRBV30 and TRBJ1-1 gives the whole variable domain SQTIHQWPATLVQPVGSPLSLECTVEGTSNPNLYWYRQAAGRGLQLLFYSVGIGQISSEVPQNLSASRPQDRQFILSSKKLLLSDSGFYLCAWNTGQGDTEAFFGQGTRLTVV.